One and the same sample provided the 18 T cell receptor beta chains below, sequenced in a study of radiotherapy plus CTLA-4 blockade in lung cancer. Sequencing was performed with immunoSEQ multiplex PCR; in TCRdb, only in-frame clones are kept and a portion is missing. The data hold about 31,000 clones, with 60% to 75% observed a single time. Sample: peripheral blood, taken from a patient treated with radiotherapy plus ipilimumab. The receptors here all came from a human donor with non-small cell lung cancer whose response to radiotherapy plus ipilimumab could not be evaluated.

V gene TRBV18 combines with J gene TRBJ1-2; possible D gene TRBD1, 5 bases. With 8 bases removed from V and 7 bases from J, the gap between germline ends came to 17 bases. Germline values: CDR1 KGHSH, CDR2 LQKENI. This CDR3 region has 13 residues. The CDR3 spells CASHPGDRGGYTF. CDR3 DNA: TGTGCCAGCCACCCGGGGGATCGGGGTGGCTACACCTTC.

V gene TRBV29-1 combines with J gene TRBJ2-7, with D hard to call. Germline V lookup: CDR1 SQVTM, CDR2 ANQGSEA. Trimming stripped 4 bases from V and 3 bases from J, with 7 bases between. The CDR3 covers 11 residues. CDR3 DNA sequence: TGCAGCGTTGTTGCCAGCTACGAGCAGTACTTC. Its translation: CSVVASYEQYF.

The V call is TRBV5-8, the J call TRBJ1-1, with 8 bases identical to TRBD1. The CDR3 is 20 residues long. In germline, CDR1 is SGHTS, CDR2 YDEGEE. V lost 0 bases, J lost 1 base, and 17 bases stayed unmatched. CDR3 in amino acids: CASSLGYRGSAGRSNTEAFF. The DNA for the CDR3 is TGTGCCAGCAGCTTGGGCTACAGGGGGAGCGCAGGAAGGTCGAACACTGAAGCTTTCTTT. Filled out from reference TRBV5-8 and TRBJ1-1, the complete variable domain reads EAGVTQSPTHLIKTRGQQATLRCSPISGHTSVYWYQQALGLGLQFLLWYDEGEERNRGNFPPRFSGRQFPNYSSELNVNALELEDSALYLCASSLGYRGSAGRSNTEAFFGQGTRLTVV.

The V gene is TRBV18, the J gene TRBJ2-7; 11 nucleotides align to TRBD1. V was pared by 2 bases and J by 6 bases, with 0 bases of the junction left unmatched. The CDR3 is 13 amino acids. In germline, CDR1 is KGHSH, CDR2 LQKENI. The CDR3 here is CASSPGTGGEQYF. The DNA for the CDR3 is TGTGCCAGCTCACCAGGGACAGGGGGCGAGCAGTACTTC.

CDR3 in amino acids: CASSKSGSGNEQFF. As DNA, the CDR3 is TGTGCCAGCAGTAAAAGCGGGAGCGGAAATGAGCAGTTCTTC. J is TRBJ2-1 and V is TRBV2; 8 bases are a match to TRBD2. This CDR3 is 14 amino acids long. Trimming cost V 5 bases and J 7 bases; bases outside gene matches: 7. Germline V lookup: CDR1 SNHLY, CDR2 FYNNEI.

The rearrangement uses TRBV1 and TRBJ2-7; the table's TRBD2 call for D was not verified on the DNA. TRBV1 is a pseudogene segment. The CDR3 loop spans 16 amino acids. The CDR3 loop reads CTSSPPGLENSYEQYF. In nucleotides, the CDR3 is TGCACCAGCAGTCCTCCGGGACTAGAAAACTCCTACGAGCAGTACTTC.

V gene TRBV5-4 combines with J gene TRBJ2-1, with a possible D match to TRBD2 (6 bases). Germline CDR1 is SGHNT and CDR2 is YYREEE (reference sequence). The germline V and J ends were trimmed by 4 bases and 7 bases, with 18 bases remaining between them. This CDR3 has 15 residues. The CDR3 region has the DNA TGTGCCAGCAGCCACCGGGACGGAGGGTTTAATGAGCAGTTCTTC. Its protein product is CASSHRDGGFNEQFF.

The chain has TRBV4-1 and TRBJ2-5; no reliable D call. With the DNA end fitting TRBJ2-7 better, the J assignment may be wrong. This CDR3 is built from 12 residues. In germline, CDR1 is MGHRA, CDR2 YSYEKL. CDR3 bases: TGCGCCAGCAGCCAAGTTCGAGGCGAGCAGTACTTC. Translation gives CASSQVRGEQYF.

This chain uses TRBV29-1 with TRBJ2-1; 7 bases agree with TRBD1. The CDR3 consists of 11 residues. The junction had 4 bases not matched to a gene; V was cut back by 7 bases and J by 7 bases. Germline assignment: CDR1 SQVTM and CDR2 ANQGSEA. Here the CDR3 DNA reads TGCAGCGGAACGACAGGGAATGAGCAGTTCTTC. Protein product: CSGTTGNEQFF.

This chain joins TRBV5-6 and TRBJ2-3; D gene uncertain. CDR1 and CDR2 from the germline V gene are SGHDT and YYEEEE. V gave up 0 bases and J gave up 2 bases, with 7 bases separating them. This CDR3 comprises 14 residues. CDR3 sequence (DNA): TGTGCCAGCAGCTTGGGAGGCCACACAGATACGCAGTATTTT. This encodes CASSLGGHTDTQYF.

V is TRBV7-9 and J is TRBJ2-5, with D tentatively TRBD2 (6 bases). This CDR3 spans 17 amino acids. The germline gives CDR1 SEHNR, CDR2 FQNEAQ (reference sequence). V was shortened by 7 bases and J by 0 bases, with 21 bases between the two germline ends. Here the CDR3 reads CASNSLKRRENQETQYF. CDR3 coding DNA: TGTGCCAGCAACTCCCTCAAGAGGAGGGAAAACCAAGAGACCCAGTACTTC.

This clone appeared once. The chain is built from TRBV6-6 and TRBJ2-1; 8 bases map to TRBD1. V lost 7 bases and J lost 8; bases outside the gene matches: 7. Germline CDR1 MNHNY, CDR2 SVGAGI (reference sequence). The CDR3 consists of 13 residues. The CDR3 loop is CASTQQGVDEQFF. The DNA for the CDR3 is TGTGCCAGCACCCAACAGGGGGTAGATGAGCAGTTCTTC.

This chain connects TRBV11-2 to TRBJ2-5, with 12 bases matching TRBD2. V dropped 1 base and J dropped 5; count of bases not matched to a gene: 8. Germline V CDR1 and CDR2: SGHAT, FQNNGV. The CDR3 is 17 residues long. CDR3: CASSLGLRLAGDETQYF. In DNA, the CDR3 is TGTGCCAGCAGCTTAGGATTAAGACTAGCGGGAGATGAGACCCAGTACTTC.

V usage is TRBV30 and J usage is TRBJ1-2, with D possibly matching TRBD1 (5 bases). V lost 2 bases and J lost 2, with 9 bases in between. Germline values: CDR1 GTSNPN, CDR2 SVGIG (reference sequence). The CDR3 is 13 amino acids. The CDR3 here is CAWSLAGNYGYTF. The CDR3 bases are TGTGCCTGGAGTCTCGCAGGGAACTATGGCTACACCTTC.

Of note for this clone: A read error may produce the germline difference seen at one junction end. V and J are TRBV6-1 and TRBJ1-1, with 7 bases fitting TRBD1. The CDR3 sequence is 14 residues long. The germline gives CDR1 MNHNS, CDR2 SASEGT. The CDR3 DNA follows: TGTGCCAGCAGTTCTAGGGGGCGCAACATTGAAGCTTTCTTT. Translating it yields CASSSRGRNIEAFF.

V is TRBV28 and J is TRBJ2-2; a possible D gene is TRBD1 (6 bases). The CDR3 covers 16 residues. Germline V lookup: CDR1 MDHEN, CDR2 SYDVKM. V dropped 6 bases and J dropped 1 base, with 15 bases sitting between them. CDR3 protein: CASSGQWGRNTGELFF. CDR3 DNA sequence: TGTGCCAGCAGCGGTCAGTGGGGGCGGAACACCGGGGAGCTGTTTTTT.

Here the CDR3 reads CASRPTQKVLVGYEQYF. The DNA for the CDR3 is TGTGCCAGCAGACCAACCCAAAAAGTACTAGTAGGCTACGAGCAGTACTTC. This chain uses TRBV28 with TRBJ2-7; D possibly corresponds to TRBD2 (5 bases). This CDR3 region has 17 residues. Looked up from germline, CDR1 is MDHEN and CDR2 is SYDVKM. The V end lost 6 bases, the J end lost 3 bases, and 24 bases lay between the germline ends. Supplemented by reference TRBV28 and TRBJ2-7, the full variable domain reads DVKVTQSSRYLVKRTGEKVFLECVQDMDHENMFWYRQDPGLGLRLIYFSYDVKMKEKGDIPEGYSVSREKKERFSLILESASTNQTSMYLCASRPTQKVLVGYEQYFGPGTRLTVT.

This chain connects TRBV11-2 to TRBJ2-5; D not resolved. This CDR3 spans 14 amino acids. Germline lookup yields CDR1 SGHAT and CDR2 FQNNGV. V was clipped by 1 base and J by 4 bases, with 10 bases between them. The CDR3 is CASSLVTPGETQYF. In DNA, the CDR3 is TGTGCCAGCAGCTTAGTCACACCGGGAGAGACCCAGTACTTC.